This TCR beta chain derives from a study of blood T cell repertoires in COVID-19. This clone was seen once. Repertoires were generated with immunoSEQ multiplex PCR, while TCRdb's copy carries only in-frame clones and drops some. This table holds more than 150,000 clones, roughly 84% found once. Germline-derived CDR1 and CDR2 are SEHNR and FQNEAQ (reference sequence). This CDR3 contains 11 residues. Losses at the gene ends were 7 bases for V and 7 bases for J; bases not matched to a gene: 3. Sequenced: PBMCs or T cells enriched from blood (not recorded which). The chain uses TRBV7-9 and TRBJ1-1, with 7 bases that match TRBD1. The sequence was collected from a woman in her fifties or sixties who had recovered from COVID-19. The CDR3 DNA sequence: TGTGCCAGCATGACAGGGAGTGAAGCTTTCTTT. It encodes CASMTGSEAFF.